This T cell receptor (beta chain) was obtained from a study of cytomegalovirus exposure and HLA in healthy donors. Study-wide results and caveats: In a later analysis, an Asian-associated ancestry cluster reportedly showed fewer N-insertions than the roughly 700-donor mean. Most TCR beta V segments were productive about 90% or about 30% of the time in an earlier analysis. A later analysis found TCR association rates differed by HLA locus, highest for DRB1 and lowest for HLA-C.

PCR primers comprised 60 Vbeta and 13 Jbeta primers. Sequenced by immunoSEQ multiplex PCR; TCRdb stores in-frame clones only, minus some. The sample shows 80,000 to 100,000 clones, under 70% of them seen only once. Points on this clone: Its antigen is as yet unknown.

The CDR3 is 16 residues long. The germline gives CDR1 SGHTS, CDR2 YDEGEE. The germline V and J ends were trimmed by 2 bases and 4 bases, with 18 bases remaining between them. This sequence was found in a man aged 45 to 65 in good health and CMV-seronegative. The gene calls are TRBV5-8 and TRBJ1-1; D might be TRBD1 (5 bases). Sequencing input: PBMCs. CDR3 protein: CASSFYGPWGTTEAFF. The CDR3 nucleotides are TGTGCCAGCAGCTTTTACGGACCCTGGGGCACCACTGAAGCTTTCTTT.